Sequencing of this T cell receptor beta chain was carried out in a study of T cell responses to AZD1222 COVID-19 vaccine. This CDR3 is 12 amino acids long. V was clipped by 6 bases and J by 8 bases, with 13 bases between them. Produced via immunoSEQ multiplex PCR; TCRdb's table is partial and in-frame only. The table includes around 150,000 clones, roughly nine tenths detected once. A word on this clone: The antigen is not known.

Points from the study as a whole: Spike was spanned by vaccine-associated CD4 TCRs, which were dominant at 160-218 and 743-854. Spike-specific TCR depth and breadth grew after two AZD1222 doses.

The chain couples TRBV12-3 or TRBV12-4 to TRBJ2-5; D gene uncertain. The receptor was derived from an adult who received the MenACWY meningococcal vaccine as a control. The sample consisted of peripheral blood, taken 28 days after the second dose of the MenACWY control vaccine. DNA for the CDR3: TGTGCCAGCAGACATATGGGGAACACCCAGTACTTC. Its protein is CASRHMGNTQYF.